This TCR beta chain is drawn from a study of shared clonotypes between healthy human individuals. Profiling relied on immunoSEQ multiplex PCR, and the TCRdb table lists in-frame clones only, not all of them. The sample yields millions of clones, more than 90% seen once. The V gene end was trimmed by 4 bases and the J gene end by 7 bases; junction bases not matched to a gene: 6. The CDR3 extends over 14 amino acids. Germline loops: CDR1 SGHDT, CDR2 YYEEEE. Sequencing was performed on naive CD4+ T cells sorted from blood. As to subset: CD45RA+ positively selected. The sequence came from a man younger than 35 in good health. The rearrangement joins TRBV5-6 to TRBJ2-1; 9 bases are shared with TRBD1. CDR3 nucleotides: TGTGCCAGCAGCCCGGACAGGGGATGGAATGAGCAGTTCTTC. It encodes CASSPDRGWNEQFF.